A single sample gave rise to the 8 T cell receptor beta chains below, sequenced in a study of OX40 agonist ivuxolimab in advanced cancers. The data were produced by immunoSEQ multiplex PCR, yet TCRdb's version contains in-frame clones alone and is incomplete. The table includes just under 75,000 clones, around 90% detected once. Sequencing used CD4+ or CD8+ T cells sorted from blood, obtained in a trial of the OX40 agonist ivuxolimab. Receptor source: an adult with an advanced solid tumor such as melanoma, head and neck, liver or kidney cancer.

This sequence joins TRBV29-1 and TRBJ2-7, with 9 bases aligning to TRBD1. From germline, CDR1 is SQVTM and CDR2 ANQGSEA. This CDR3 spans 13 amino acids. V gave up 7 bases and J gave up 2 bases; unmatched junction bases: 6. The CDR3 protein is CSARDREPYEQYF. The CDR3 DNA sequence: TGCAGCGCCCGGGACAGGGAACCCTACGAGCAGTACTTC.

The chain has TRBV28 and TRBJ1-5, with D possibly TRBD1 on 5 matching bases. V shed 8 bases and J shed 3 bases, with 20 bases lying between them. This CDR3 comprises 16 residues. Germline CDR1 reads MDHEN; CDR2 reads SYDVKM. CDR3 in amino acids: CASAFLKGPFNQPQHF. The CDR3 coding sequence is TGTGCCAGCGCATTTTTAAAGGGGCCTTTCAATCAGCCCCAGCATTTT.

The chain has TRBV4-2 and TRBJ2-1; 8 bases are a match to TRBD2. The junction had 10 bases not matched to a gene; V was cut back by 4 bases and J by 8 bases. Germline V CDR1 and CDR2: LGHNA, YNFKEQ. The CDR3 is 15 residues long. The CDR3: CASSPGTSTLYEQFF. CDR3 in DNA: TGTGCCAGCAGCCCGGGGACTAGTACACTCTATGAGCAGTTCTTC.

This clone came up once. CDR3 protein: CASSPGLGREETQYF. CDR3 DNA sequence: TGTGCCAGCTCACCTGGTCTAGGGAGGGAAGAAACGCAGTATTTT. The V and J genes are TRBV18 and TRBJ2-3, with TRBD2 identical over 7 bases. After removal of 3 bases from V and 9 bases from J, the junction contained 12 bases not matched to a gene. This CDR3 region has 15 residues. Germline V gene sequence: CDR1 KGHSH, CDR2 LQKENI.

This chain joins TRBV19 and TRBJ2-7; D possibly matches TRBD1 or TRBD2 (6 bases each). Germline V gene sequence: CDR1 LNHDA, CDR2 SQIVND (reference sequence). Trimming cost V 5 bases and J 13 bases, with 21 bases left between them. The CDR3 runs 13 residues. The CDR3 spells CASSPGGGTRFYF. The DNA for the CDR3 is TGTGCCAGTAGTCCCGGAGGGGGGACCCGCTTCTACTTC.

DNA of the CDR3: TGTGCCAGCAGCTTCGGGGCGGATTGGGGCGAGCAGTACTTC. This sequence encodes CASSFGADWGEQYF. The chain employs TRBV7-9 and TRBJ2-7, with D possibly being TRBD1 or TRBD2 (5 bases each). Trimming removed 3 bases at V and 6 bases at J, with 15 bases between. CDR3 length: 14 residues. CDR1 SEHNR and CDR2 FQNEAQ come from the germline V gene (reference sequence).

The table lists this clone with a few counts. The chain links TRBV7-3 to TRBJ2-1; D gene unclear. The CDR3 consists of 13 residues. Per germline, CDR1 SGHTA and CDR2 FQGTGA. Deletions cut 5 bases from V and 6 bases from J, with 11 bases between. The CDR3 nucleotides are TGTGCCAGCAGCCCTCCTCCACCCAATGAGCAGTTCTTC. It translates to CASSPPPPNEQFF.

This chain joins TRBV7-2 and TRBJ2-6; 8 bases agree with TRBD1. This CDR3 spans 15 amino acids. Germline V CDR1 and CDR2: SGHTA, FQGNSA. V was pared by 5 bases and J by 2 bases, with 2 bases of the junction left unmatched. CDR3 region: CASSGRGPGANVLTF. The CDR3 DNA follows: TGTGCCAGCAGCGGCAGGGGGCCTGGGGCCAACGTCCTGACTTTC.